The 6 T cell receptor beta chains reported below all come from one sample, sequenced in a study of blood T cell repertoires in COVID-19. This table comes from immunoSEQ multiplex PCR, and its TCRdb copy is limited to in-frame clones, with some not included. The sample has around 500,000 clones, around 85% seen once; the top ten hold roughly 3.1%. The sequencing input was peripheral blood. The origin of the receptors is a human donor in a cohort sampled during active COVID-19.

This rearrangement joins TRBV15 to TRBJ2-6, with D maybe TRBD2 (6 bases). Germline CDR1 LNHNV, CDR2 YYDKDF (reference sequence). The V and J ends lost 7 bases and 2 bases respectively, with 15 bases between them. The CDR3 loop spans 16 amino acids. CDR3 region: CATTPTPGAGANVLTF. The DNA for the CDR3 is TGTGCCACCACTCCTACCCCGGGGGCTGGGGCCAACGTCCTGACTTTC.

Comments on this clone: A read error may account for a junction end that differs from germline. V and J are TRBV7-7 and TRBJ2-1; 14 bases agree with TRBD2. Germline V gene sequence: CDR1 SSHAT, CDR2 FNYEAQ (reference sequence). The CDR3 has 14 residues. In DNA form, the CDR3 reads TGTGCTAGCAGCTTGGGACTAGCGGGAGATGAGCAGTTCTTC. Amino acids: CASSLGLAGDEQFF.

The V call is TRBV3-1 (or the pseudogene TRBV3-2), the J call TRBJ2-1; 8 bases map to TRBD2. This CDR3 has 15 residues. The ends lost 3 bases at V and 7 bases at J; junction bases unmatched: 8. Germline V gene sequence: CDR1 LGHDT, CDR2 YNNKEL (reference sequence). CDR3 region: CASSHGGGSRNEQFF. Written as DNA, the CDR3 is TGTGCCAGCAGCCACGGGGGGGGATCACGAAATGAGCAGTTCTTC.

This chain uses TRBV30 with TRBJ2-3, with 7 bases lining up with TRBD2. This CDR3 region has 13 residues. Germline CDR1 is GTSNPN and CDR2 is SVGIG (reference sequence). V was pared by 4 bases and J by 2 bases, with 3 bases of the junction left unmatched. CDR3 amino acids: CAWTGTTTDTQYF. The CDR3 bases are TGTGCCTGGACAGGGACTACCACAGATACGCAGTATTTT.

The rearrangement links TRBV5-1 to TRBJ2-7, with 11 bases fitting TRBD1. Germline CDR1 SGHRS, CDR2 YFSETQ. This CDR3 spans 18 amino acids. The V gene end was trimmed by 4 bases and the J gene end by 2 bases; junction bases not matched to a gene: 14. CDR3 sequence (DNA): TGCGCCAGCAGCCCGGTGAGCCGGGCGGGACAGGGGGCCTACGAGCAGTACTTC. This translates into CASSPVSRAGQGAYEQYF.

The chain combines TRBV28 with TRBJ1-5; 8 nucleotides match TRBD1. J was trimmed by 8 bases and V by 5 bases; bases with no gene match: 8. The CDR3 consists of 14 residues. Germline loops: CDR1 MDHEN, CDR2 SYDVKM. Here the CDR3 reads CASSPDRVGKPQHF. DNA of the CDR3: TGTGCCAGCAGTCCGGACAGGGTTGGGAAGCCCCAGCATTTT.